This T cell receptor beta chain was captured in a study of cytomegalovirus exposure and HLA in healthy donors. Study-wide context: T cells numbering about 200 million yielded 117 million unique TCR beta sequences in an earlier analysis. Notes on the study in general: Earlier results showed most TCR beta V segments being productive about 90% or about 30% of the time. Later analysis identified a missense DCLRE1C variant that was linked to TCR beta V- and J-gene trimming. Around 18,000 TCR beta sequences were associated with HLA alleles at 0.05 false discovery rate in a later analysis.

Only a few counts were recorded for this clone. Its antigen is unknown. The CDR3 loop spans 13 amino acids. Germline V gene lookup returns CDR1 MNHEY and CDR2 SVGAGI. The ends were cut back, 8 bases at V and 4 bases at J, with 14 bases in the middle. Primers for the PCR totalled 60 Vbeta and 13 Jbeta. This table comes from immunoSEQ multiplex PCR, and its TCRdb copy is limited to in-frame clones, with some not included. The profile covers some 90,000 clones, with about 81% appearing a single time and approximately 1.3% taken by the ten largest. The sequence was obtained from a man in his forties in good health and CMV-seronegative. Specimen: PBMCs. The chain recombines TRBV6-5 with TRBJ1-2, with a weak D call TRBD1 (6 bases). As DNA, the CDR3 is TGTGCCAGCGGCTCGCGGACAGTCTATGGCTACACCTTC. Translated: CASGSRTVYGYTF.